This TCR beta chain stems from a study of radiation and T cells in renal cell carcinoma. Findings and limits, study-wide: From baseline, blood top tumor clonotypes peaked at 2 weeks post-radiation. No pretreatment tumor biopsies were available for baseline clonotypes.

Trimming stripped 6 bases from V and 6 bases from J, with 12 bases between. Germline loops: CDR1 DFQATT, CDR2 SNEGSKA (reference sequence). This CDR3 is 11 amino acids long. Using immunoSEQ multiplex PCR, the repertoire was profiled, and TCRdb retains in-frame clones only, with some absent. The sample includes tens of thousands of clones, 82% of them seen just once. Described time point: baseline pretreatment blood. Documented treatment: 15 Gy SBRT to primary tumor, nephrectomy 4 weeks later. Blood was sampled at baseline, 2 weeks and 4 weeks after SBRT. The sample holds a few counts of this clone. Its antigen is as yet unknown.

This sequence was found in a man aged 55 to 70 with renal cell carcinoma. V gene TRBV20-1 combines with J gene TRBJ2-7, with D possibly being TRBD2 (5 bases). The source material was blood, sampled from a patient whose treatment included radiotherapy and nephrectomy. The CDR3 loop is CSASGGSEQYF. CDR3 in DNA: TGCAGTGCCAGCGGTGGTTCCGAGCAGTACTTC.